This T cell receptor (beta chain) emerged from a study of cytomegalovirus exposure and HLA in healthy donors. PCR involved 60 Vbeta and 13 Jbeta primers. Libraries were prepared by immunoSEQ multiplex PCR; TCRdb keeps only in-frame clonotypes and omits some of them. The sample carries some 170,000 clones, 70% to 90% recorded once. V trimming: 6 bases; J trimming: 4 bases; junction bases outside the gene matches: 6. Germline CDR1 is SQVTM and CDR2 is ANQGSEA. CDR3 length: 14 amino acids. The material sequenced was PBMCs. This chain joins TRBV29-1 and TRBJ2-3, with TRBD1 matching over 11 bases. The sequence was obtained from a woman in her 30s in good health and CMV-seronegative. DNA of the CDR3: TGCAGCGTGAGGACAGGGGGCTTTCCAGATACGCAGTATTTT. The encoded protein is CSVRTGGFPDTQYF.